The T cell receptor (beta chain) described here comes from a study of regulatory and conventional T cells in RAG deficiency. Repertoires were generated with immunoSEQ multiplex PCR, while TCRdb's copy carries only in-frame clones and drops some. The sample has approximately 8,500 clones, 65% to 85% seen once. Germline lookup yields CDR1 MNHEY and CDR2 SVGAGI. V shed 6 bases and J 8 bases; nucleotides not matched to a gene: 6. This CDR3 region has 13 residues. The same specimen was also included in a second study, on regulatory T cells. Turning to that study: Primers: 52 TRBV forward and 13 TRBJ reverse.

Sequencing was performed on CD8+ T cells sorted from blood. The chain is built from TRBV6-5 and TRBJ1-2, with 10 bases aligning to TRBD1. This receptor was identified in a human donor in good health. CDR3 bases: TGTGCCAGCAGCACGACAGGGGGCAACGGCTACACCTTC. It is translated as CASSTTGGNGYTF.